This TCR beta chain was observed in a study of human T cells and chemical hapten exposure. Noted time point: patch test 1, 2 weeks after DPC sensitization. Treatment given: therapeutic diphenylcyclopropenone sensitization with weekly scalp DPC. Blood was drawn before each patch test was applied. Study results and caveats: With DPC sensitization, TCRs exceeding 1 in 1000 frequency showed no change. There were significantly more large CDR3 similarity clusters among expanded TCRs than among controls.

Germline CDR1 is SQVTM and CDR2 is ANQGSEA. This CDR3 is built from 13 residues. V dropped 7 bases and J dropped 2 bases, with 13 bases sitting between them. Attachment of unique molecular identifiers to individual cDNA molecules was performed in the library. TCRdb ran MiXCR on the RACE reads and lists one entry per CDR3 protein. Of 75,000 to 100,000 distinct CDR3 sequences detected, 9.5% to 15% appear once; the ten largest clones hold over 2%. On this clonotype: Its specificity is not known.

The specimen comprised whole blood, sampled in connection with sensitization to the hapten diphenylcyclopropenone (DPC). The sequence derives from a woman in her thirties or forties with alopecia areata. Some clones in this sample may be carry-over from other donors' samples. This chain connects TRBV29-1 to TRBJ2-3; possibly TRBD1 for D (5 bases). The CDR3 bases are TGCAGCGCGGACATGGCCAACACAGATACGCAGTATTTT. Its translation: CSADMANTDTQYF.